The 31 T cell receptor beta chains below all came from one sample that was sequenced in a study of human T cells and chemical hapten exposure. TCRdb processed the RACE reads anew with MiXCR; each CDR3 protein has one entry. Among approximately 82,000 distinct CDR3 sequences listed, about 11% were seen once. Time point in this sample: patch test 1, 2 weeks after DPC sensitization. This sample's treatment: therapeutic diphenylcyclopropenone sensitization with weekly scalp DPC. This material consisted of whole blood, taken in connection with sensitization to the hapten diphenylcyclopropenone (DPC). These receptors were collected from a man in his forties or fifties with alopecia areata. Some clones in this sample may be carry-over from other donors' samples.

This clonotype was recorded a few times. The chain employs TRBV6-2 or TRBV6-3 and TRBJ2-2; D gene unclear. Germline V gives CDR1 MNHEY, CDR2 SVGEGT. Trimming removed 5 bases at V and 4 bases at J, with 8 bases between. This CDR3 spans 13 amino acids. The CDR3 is CASSPRRTGELFF. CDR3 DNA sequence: TGTGCCAGCAGTCCCCGGCGCACCGGGGAGCTGTTTTTT.

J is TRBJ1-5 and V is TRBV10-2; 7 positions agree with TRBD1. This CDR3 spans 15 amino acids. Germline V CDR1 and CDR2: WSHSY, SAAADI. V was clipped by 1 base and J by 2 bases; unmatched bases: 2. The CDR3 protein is CASSEYRGGNQPQHF. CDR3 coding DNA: TGCGCCAGCAGTGAGTACAGGGGTGGCAATCAGCCCCAGCATTTT.

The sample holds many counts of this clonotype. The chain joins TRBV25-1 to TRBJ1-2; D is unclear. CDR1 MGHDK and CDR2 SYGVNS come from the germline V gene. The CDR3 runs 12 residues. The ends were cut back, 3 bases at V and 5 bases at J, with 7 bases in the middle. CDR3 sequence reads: CASSEATYGYTF. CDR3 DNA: TGTGCCAGCAGTGAGGCAACGTATGGCTACACCTTC.

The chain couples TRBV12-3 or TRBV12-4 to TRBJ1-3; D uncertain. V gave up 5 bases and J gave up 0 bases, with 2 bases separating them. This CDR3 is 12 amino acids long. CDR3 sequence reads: CASSISGNTIYF. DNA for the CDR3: TGTGCCAGCAGTATCTCTGGAAACACCATATATTTT.

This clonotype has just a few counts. The CDR3 region is CASSQEVGELGTEAFF. CDR3 DNA: TGTGCCAGCAGCCAAGAGGTCGGGGAGCTGGGCACTGAAGCTTTCTTT. The J gene is TRBJ1-1, the V gene TRBV4-2; D remains unclear. Germline V lookup: CDR1 LGHNA, CDR2 YNFKEQ. CDR3 length: 16 residues. The V gene lost 0 bases and the J gene lost 4 bases, with 15 bases spanning the gap.

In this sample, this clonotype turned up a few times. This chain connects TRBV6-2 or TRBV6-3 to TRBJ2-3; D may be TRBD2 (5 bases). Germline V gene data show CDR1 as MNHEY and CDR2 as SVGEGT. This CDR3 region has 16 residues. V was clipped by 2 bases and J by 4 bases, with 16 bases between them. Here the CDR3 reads CASSYRLPTNSDTQYF. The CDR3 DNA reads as TGTGCCAGCAGTTACCGACTACCGACGAACTCAGATACGCAGTATTTT.

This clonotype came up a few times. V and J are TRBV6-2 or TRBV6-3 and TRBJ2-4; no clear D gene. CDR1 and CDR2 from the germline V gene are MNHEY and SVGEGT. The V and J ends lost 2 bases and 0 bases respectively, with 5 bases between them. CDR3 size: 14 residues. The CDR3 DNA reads TGTGCCAGCAGTTACGAGGTAGCCAAAAACATTCAGTACTTC. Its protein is CASSYEVAKNIQYF.

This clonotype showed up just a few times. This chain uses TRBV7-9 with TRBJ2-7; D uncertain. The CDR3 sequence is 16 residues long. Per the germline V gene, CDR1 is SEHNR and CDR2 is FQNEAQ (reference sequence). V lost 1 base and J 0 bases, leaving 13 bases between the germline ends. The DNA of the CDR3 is TGTGCCAGCAGCTTAGGGACCTTTAAAAACTCCTACGAGCAGTACTTC. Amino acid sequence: CASSLGTFKNSYEQYF.

The CDR3 DNA follows: TGTGCCAGCAGTTATAAAGGGGGCGTAGGGCAGCCCCAGCATTTT. Its protein is CASSYKGGVGQPQHF. The gene calls are TRBV6-5 and TRBJ1-5; 7 nucleotides align to TRBD1. After removal of 3 bases from V and 7 bases from J, the junction contained 9 bases not matched to a gene. The CDR3 extends over 15 amino acids. Germline V gene lookup returns CDR1 MNHEY and CDR2 SVGAGI.

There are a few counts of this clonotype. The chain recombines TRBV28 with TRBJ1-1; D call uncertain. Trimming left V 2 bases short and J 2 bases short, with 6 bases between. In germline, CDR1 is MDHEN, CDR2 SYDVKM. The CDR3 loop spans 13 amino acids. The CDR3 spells CASSLPENTEAFF. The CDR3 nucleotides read TGTGCCAGCAGTTTACCTGAAAACACTGAAGCTTTCTTT.

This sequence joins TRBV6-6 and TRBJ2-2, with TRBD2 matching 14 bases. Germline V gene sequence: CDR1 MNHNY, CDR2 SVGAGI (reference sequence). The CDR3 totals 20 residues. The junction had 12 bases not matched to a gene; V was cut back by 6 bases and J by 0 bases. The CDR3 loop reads CASRIVSGTSGSPNTGELFF. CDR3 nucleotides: TGTGCCAGCAGAATTGTGTCCGGGACTAGCGGGAGTCCGAACACCGGGGAGCTGTTTTTT.

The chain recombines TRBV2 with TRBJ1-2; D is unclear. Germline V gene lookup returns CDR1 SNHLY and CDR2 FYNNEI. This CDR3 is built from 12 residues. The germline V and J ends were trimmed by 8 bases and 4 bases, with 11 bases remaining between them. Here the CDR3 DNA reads TGTGCCAGCTGGCAGCCGCTCTATGGCTACACCTTC. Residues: CASWQPLYGYTF.

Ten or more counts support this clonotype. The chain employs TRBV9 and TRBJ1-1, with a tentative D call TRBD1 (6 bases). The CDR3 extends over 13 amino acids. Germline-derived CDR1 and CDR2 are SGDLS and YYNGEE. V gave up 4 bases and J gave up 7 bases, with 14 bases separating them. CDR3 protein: CASSSRGGVEAFF. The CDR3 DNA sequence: TGTGCCAGCAGCTCACGAGGGGGGGTTGAAGCTTTCTTT. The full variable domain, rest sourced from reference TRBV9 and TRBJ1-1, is DSGVTQTPKHLITATGQRVTLRCSPRSGDLSVYWYQQSLDQGLQFLIQYYNGEERAKGNILERFSAQQFPDLHSELNLSSLELGDSALYFCASSSRGGVEAFFGQGTRLTVV.

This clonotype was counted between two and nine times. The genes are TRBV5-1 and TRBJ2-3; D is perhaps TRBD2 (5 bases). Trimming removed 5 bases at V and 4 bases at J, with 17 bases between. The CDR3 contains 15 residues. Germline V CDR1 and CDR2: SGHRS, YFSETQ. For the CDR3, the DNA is TGCGCCAGCAGAAGATCTAGCCTTGCTGCAGATACGCAGTATTTT. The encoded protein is CASRRSSLAADTQYF.

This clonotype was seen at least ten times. The CDR3, as DNA: TGTGCCACCAGTGATTCGGGGCGGACTAGCGGGAGGGACACCGGGGAGCTGTTTTTT. Its translation: CATSDSGRTSGRDTGELFF. V usage is TRBV24-1 and J usage is TRBJ2-2; 15 bases agree with TRBD2. Unmatched junction bases numbered 6, after V lost 2 bases and J lost 3 bases. The CDR3 sequence is 19 residues long. CDR1 is KGHDR and CDR2 is SFDVKD in the germline V gene.

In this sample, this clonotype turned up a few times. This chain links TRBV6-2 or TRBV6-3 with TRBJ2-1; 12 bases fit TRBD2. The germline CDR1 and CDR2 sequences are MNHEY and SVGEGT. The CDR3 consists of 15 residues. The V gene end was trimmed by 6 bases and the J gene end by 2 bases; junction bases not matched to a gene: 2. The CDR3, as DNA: TGTGCCAGCAGGACTAGCGGGAGTCCCTACAATGAGCAGTTCTTC. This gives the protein CASRTSGSPYNEQFF.

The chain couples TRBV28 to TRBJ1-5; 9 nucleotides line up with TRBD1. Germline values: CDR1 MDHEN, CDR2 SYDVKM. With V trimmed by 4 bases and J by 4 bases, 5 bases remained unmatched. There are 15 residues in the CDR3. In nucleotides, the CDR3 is TGTGCCAGCAGTTCACCGGGACAGGGTAATCAGCCCCAGCATTTT. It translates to CASSSPGQGNQPQHF.

CDR3 region: CSVNGQGRHGYTF. The CDR3, as DNA: TGCAGCGTCAACGGACAGGGGAGGCATGGCTACACCTTC. The chain links TRBV29-1 to TRBJ1-2, with 9 bases that match TRBD1. This CDR3 has 13 residues. Germline assignment: CDR1 SQVTM and CDR2 ANQGSEA. The J segment lost 6 bases and the V segment lost 6 bases, leaving 8 bases of the junction unmatched.

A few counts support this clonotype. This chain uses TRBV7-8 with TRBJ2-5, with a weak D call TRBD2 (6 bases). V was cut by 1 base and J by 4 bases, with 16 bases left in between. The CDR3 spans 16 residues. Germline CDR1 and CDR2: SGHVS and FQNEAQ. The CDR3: CASSLEGGRRGETQYF. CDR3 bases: TGTGCCAGCAGCTTAGAAGGTGGTAGGAGGGGAGAGACCCAGTACTTC.

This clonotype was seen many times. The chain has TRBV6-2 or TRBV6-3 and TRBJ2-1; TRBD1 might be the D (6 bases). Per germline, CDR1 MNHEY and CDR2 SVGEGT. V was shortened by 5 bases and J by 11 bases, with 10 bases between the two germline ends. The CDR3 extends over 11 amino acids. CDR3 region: CASSQGRKQFF. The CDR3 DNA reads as TGTGCCAGCAGTCAGGGGCGCAAGCAGTTCTTC.

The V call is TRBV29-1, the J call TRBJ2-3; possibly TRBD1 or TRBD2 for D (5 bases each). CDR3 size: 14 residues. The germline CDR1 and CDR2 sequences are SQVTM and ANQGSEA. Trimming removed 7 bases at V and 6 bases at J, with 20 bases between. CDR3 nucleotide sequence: TGCAGCGCAGAAGTGGGGACGCGTTCGGATACGCAGTATTTT. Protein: CSAEVGTRSDTQYF.

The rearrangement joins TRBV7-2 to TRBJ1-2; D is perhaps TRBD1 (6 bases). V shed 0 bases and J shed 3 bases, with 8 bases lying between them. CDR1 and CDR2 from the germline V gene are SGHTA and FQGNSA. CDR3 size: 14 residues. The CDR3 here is CASSLAGGDYGYTF. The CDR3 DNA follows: TGTGCCAGCAGCTTAGCCGGGGGCGACTATGGCTACACCTTC. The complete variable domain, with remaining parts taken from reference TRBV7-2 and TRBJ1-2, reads GAGVSQSPSNKVTEKGKDVELRCDPISGHTALYWYRQSLGQGLEFLIYFQGNSAPDKSGLPSDRFSAERTGGSVSTLTIQRTQQEDSAVYLCASSLAGGDYGYTFGSGTRLTVV.

The CDR3 here is CASSPRTGQETQYF. Here the CDR3 DNA reads TGTGCCAGCAGCCCGAGGACAGGCCAAGAGACCCAGTACTTC. The rearrangement links TRBV7-6 to TRBJ2-5, with TRBD1 matching over 7 bases. This CDR3 has 14 residues. The germline CDR1 and CDR2 sequences are SGHVS and FNYEAQ. Unmatched junction bases numbered 4, after V lost 5 bases and J lost 1 base.

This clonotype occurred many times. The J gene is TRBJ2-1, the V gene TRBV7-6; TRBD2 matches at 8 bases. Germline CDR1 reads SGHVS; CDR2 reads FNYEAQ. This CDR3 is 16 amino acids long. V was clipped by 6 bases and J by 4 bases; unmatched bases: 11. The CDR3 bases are TGTGCCAGCAGTTTACAGTGGACTAGCTCGTACAATGAGCAGTTCTTC. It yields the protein CASSLQWTSSYNEQFF.

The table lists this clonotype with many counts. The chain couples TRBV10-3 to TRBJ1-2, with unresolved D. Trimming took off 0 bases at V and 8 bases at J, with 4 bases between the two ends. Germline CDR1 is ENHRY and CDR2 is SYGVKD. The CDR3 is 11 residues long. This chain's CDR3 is CAISESGGYTF. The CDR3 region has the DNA TGTGCCATCAGTGAGTCGGGGGGCTACACCTTC.

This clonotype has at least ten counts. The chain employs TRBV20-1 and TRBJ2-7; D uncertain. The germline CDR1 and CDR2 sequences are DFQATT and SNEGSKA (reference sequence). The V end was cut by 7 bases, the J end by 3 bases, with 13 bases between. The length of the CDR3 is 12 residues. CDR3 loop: CSDPWLRYEQYV. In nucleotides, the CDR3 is TGCAGTGACCCGTGGCTTCGCTACGAGCAGTACGTC.

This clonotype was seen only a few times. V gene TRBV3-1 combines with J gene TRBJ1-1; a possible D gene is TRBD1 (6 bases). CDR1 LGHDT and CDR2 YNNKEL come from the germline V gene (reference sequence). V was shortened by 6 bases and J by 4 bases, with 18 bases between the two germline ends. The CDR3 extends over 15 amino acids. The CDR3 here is CASREGEVPGTEAFF. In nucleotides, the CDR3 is TGTGCCAGCAGGGAGGGGGAGGTTCCAGGCACTGAAGCTTTCTTT.

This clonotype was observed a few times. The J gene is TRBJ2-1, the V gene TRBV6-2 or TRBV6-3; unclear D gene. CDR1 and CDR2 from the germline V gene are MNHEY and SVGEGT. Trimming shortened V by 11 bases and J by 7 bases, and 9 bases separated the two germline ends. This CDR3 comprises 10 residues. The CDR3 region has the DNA TGTGCCGCCGGCCGGAATGAGCAGTTCTTC. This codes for CAAGRNEQFF.

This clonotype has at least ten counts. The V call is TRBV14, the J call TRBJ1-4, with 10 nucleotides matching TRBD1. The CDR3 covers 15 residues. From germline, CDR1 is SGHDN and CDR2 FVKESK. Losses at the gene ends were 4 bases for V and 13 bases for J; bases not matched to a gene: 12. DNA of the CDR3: TGTGCCAGCAGCCCACAGACGGGACAGGGGACAAGACTGTTTTTT. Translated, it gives CASSPQTGQGTRLFF.

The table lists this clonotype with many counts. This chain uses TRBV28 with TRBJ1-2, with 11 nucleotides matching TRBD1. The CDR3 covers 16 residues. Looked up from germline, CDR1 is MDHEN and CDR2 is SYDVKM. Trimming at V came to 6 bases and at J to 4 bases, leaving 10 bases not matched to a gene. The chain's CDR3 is CASRGQGAQDFYGYTF. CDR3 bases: TGTGCCAGCAGAGGACAGGGGGCGCAAGATTTCTATGGCTACACCTTC.

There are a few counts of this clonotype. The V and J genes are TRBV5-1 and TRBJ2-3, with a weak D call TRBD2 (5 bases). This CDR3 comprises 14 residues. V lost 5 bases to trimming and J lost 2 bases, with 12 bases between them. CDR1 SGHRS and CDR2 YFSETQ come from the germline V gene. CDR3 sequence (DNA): TGCGCCAGCAGGCACTCGGGGTTCACAGATACGCAGTATTTT. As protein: CASRHSGFTDTQYF.